Included here is one TCR beta chain sequence, with context. Its antigen remains unidentified. Autoimmune disease history or systemic immunosuppression barred patients. Per germline, CDR1 SEHNR and CDR2 FQNEAQ (reference sequence). The CDR3 runs 15 residues. The J segment lost 3 bases and the V segment lost 5 bases, leaving 3 bases of the junction unmatched. This specimen belongs to a study of OX40 agonist ivuxolimab in advanced cancers. For the study at large: Cohort: 65% to 90% men, mean age approximately 60, aged roughly 23 to 90.

General study results and limits: The mean number of expanded clones was higher in CD8+ T cells than in CD4+. Several nonresponders also turned out to have low normalized T-cell clonal expansion.

Sequenced by immunoSEQ multiplex PCR; TCRdb stores in-frame clones only, minus some. The table lists 26,000 or so clones, around three quarters of them singletons, with around 14% in the top ten. This receptor was identified in an adult with an advanced solid tumor such as melanoma, head and neck, liver or kidney cancer. The rearrangement joins TRBV7-9 to TRBJ1-5; 11 positions agree with TRBD1. The source was CD4+ or CD8+ T cells sorted from blood, collected in a trial of the OX40 agonist ivuxolimab. The DNA for the CDR3 is TGTGCCAGCAGCCCGGACAGGGGGCTCAATCAGCCCCAGCATTTT. This codes for CASSPDRGLNQPQHF.